These 12 T cell receptor beta chains were all obtained from the same sample, sequenced in a study of T cells in Graves' hyperthyroidism and ophthalmopathy. From RNA transcripts, TCR beta CDR3 regions were amplified. The HTBI primer set served for first-round RT-PCR of the TCR CDR3. TCRdb re-called the multiplex PCR reads through MiXCR, storing one row per CDR3 protein. This table has nearly 250,000 distinct CDR3 sequences, 24% appearing once. Specimen: blood. These receptors were collected from a woman aged 40 to 50 with Graves' ophthalmopathy.

This clonotype was detected ten times or more. A much larger clonotype is one base distant, so this may be a read error. The V and J genes are TRBV28 and TRBJ2-7; D perhaps matches TRBD1 (5 bases). From germline, CDR1 is MDHEN and CDR2 SYDVKM. The V end was cut by 4 bases, the J end by 4 bases, with 14 bases between. The length of the CDR3 is 14 residues. The CDR3 is CASSSEQGRYEQYF. The CDR3 coding sequence is TGTGCCAGCAGTTCGGAGCAGGGTCGGTACGAGCAGTACTTC.

This clonotype was seen repeatedly, ten times or more. The J gene is TRBJ2-2, the V gene TRBV15; unclear D gene. The germline CDR1 and CDR2 sequences are LNHNV and YYDKDF (reference sequence). Trimming removed 3 bases from V and 6 bases from J, with 8 bases in between. This CDR3 region has 13 residues. The CDR3 sequence: CATSSLISGELFF. CDR3 DNA sequence: TGTGCCACCAGCAGTCTTATATCCGGGGAGCTGTTTTTT.

This clonotype was picked up many times. The J gene is TRBJ1-5, the V gene TRBV7-8, with D possibly matching TRBD1 (6 bases). The CDR3 loop spans 16 amino acids. Deletions cut 5 bases from V and 0 bases from J, with 14 bases between. Germline CDR1 and CDR2: SGHVS and FQNEAQ. Here the CDR3 reads CASSASTGYSNQPQHF. As DNA, the CDR3 is TGTGCCAGCAGCGCGAGCACAGGGTATAGCAATCAGCCCCAGCATTTT.

The chain recombines TRBV27 with TRBJ1-1, with D unresolved. Germline CDR1 is MNHEY and CDR2 is SMNVEV (reference sequence). This CDR3 comprises 15 residues. V lost 3 bases and J 1 base, leaving 12 bases between the germline ends. CDR3 in amino acids: CASSLLGRQNTEAFF. Here the CDR3 DNA reads TGTGCCAGCAGTTTGCTGGGTCGACAGAACACTGAAGCTTTCTTT.

This clonotype was seen at least ten times. This rearrangement joins TRBV2 to TRBJ2-5, with unresolved D. CDR3 length: 11 residues. The V and J ends lost 6 bases and 4 bases respectively, with 6 bases between them. Per germline, CDR1 SNHLY and CDR2 FYNNEI. The DNA of the CDR3 is TGTGCCAGCAGCGAGGTAGAGACCCAGTACTTC. Protein sequence: CASSEVETQYF.

This clonotype was detected many times. CDR3 sequence reads: CASSLFSQTEAFF. CDR3 DNA: TGTGCCAGCAGTTTATTCTCTCAGACTGAAGCTTTCTTT. The rearrangement uses TRBV28 and TRBJ1-1, with D uncertain. There are 13 residues in the CDR3. Germline loops: CDR1 MDHEN, CDR2 SYDVKM. V dropped 1 base and J dropped 5 bases, with 8 bases sitting between them.

The sample holds many counts of this clonotype. The gene calls are TRBV19 and TRBJ1-5; no reliable D call. There are 14 residues in the CDR3. CDR1 and CDR2 (germline): LNHDA, SQIVND (reference sequence). The V and J ends lost 3 bases and 2 bases respectively, with 8 bases between them. The CDR3 sequence is CASSIGHGNQPQHF. CDR3 bases: TGTGCCAGTAGTATCGGCCACGGCAATCAGCCCCAGCATTTT.

This clonotype showed up many times. The rearrangement uses TRBV12-3 or TRBV12-4 and TRBJ2-7; 7 bases are a match to TRBD1. The junction had 7 bases not matched to a gene; V was cut back by 4 bases and J by 4 bases. This CDR3 is 14 amino acids long. The CDR3 nucleotides are TGTGCCAGCAGTTCCCCTGACAGGGAATACGAGCAGTACTTC. Its protein product is CASSSPDREYEQYF.

In this sample, this clonotype turned up many times. V gene TRBV19 combines with J gene TRBJ2-5; 7 bases line up with TRBD1. Unmatched junction bases numbered 6, after V lost 7 bases and J lost 1 base. This CDR3 contains 14 residues. Germline V gene lookup returns CDR1 LNHDA and CDR2 SQIVND (reference sequence). CDR3 in amino acids: CASTEGTAQETQYF. The CDR3 DNA sequence: TGTGCCAGTACAGAGGGGACAGCCCAAGAGACCCAGTACTTC.

This clonotype turned up a few times. The chain joins TRBV6-2 or TRBV6-3 to TRBJ2-7, with 9 bases fitting TRBD2. This CDR3 comprises 19 residues. Germline V gene data show CDR1 as MNHEY and CDR2 as SVGEGT. J gave up 3 bases and V 3 bases, and 18 bases lay outside the gene matches. CDR3 in amino acids: CASSYRDHGSTSGVYEQYF. CDR3 DNA: TGTGCCAGCAGTTATCGAGATCATGGGTCGACTAGCGGTGTCTACGAGCAGTACTTC.

This clonotype was observed at least ten times. The rearrangement joins TRBV4-2 to TRBJ1-1; D may be TRBD1 (6 bases). This CDR3 has 15 amino acids. Trimming took off 1 base at V and 5 bases at J, with 14 bases between the two ends. In germline, CDR1 is LGHNA, CDR2 YNFKEQ. The CDR3 DNA reads TGTGCCAGCAGCCAAGCTAAAGGGGGGGGGACTGAAGCTTTCTTT. The encoded protein is CASSQAKGGGTEAFF.

The V gene is TRBV7-2, the J gene TRBJ1-2; D is undetermined. Germline assignment: CDR1 SGHTA and CDR2 FQGNSA. There are 17 residues in the CDR3. Trimming pared 0 bases from V and 7 bases from J, leaving 21 bases between. The CDR3 reads CASSLALSFGQLLGYTF. The CDR3 DNA is TGTGCCAGCAGCTTAGCGCTTTCCTTCGGGCAGTTACTTGGCTACACCTTC.